This TCR beta chain was identified during a study of OX40 agonist ivuxolimab in advanced cancers. About the study: An agonistic anti-OX40 (CD134) antibody, ivuxolimab, was used to treat the patients. Patients treated during dose escalation were battling hepatocellular carcinoma, melanoma, renal cell or head and neck cancer.

The method was immunoSEQ multiplex PCR; TCRdb's version includes in-frame clones alone and lacks a portion of them. This table has 85,000 to 100,000 clones, around 85% appearing once. This clone showed up just once. Here the sequenced sample was CD4+ or CD8+ T cells sorted from blood, taken in a trial of the OX40 agonist ivuxolimab. This sequence was found in an adult with an advanced solid tumor such as melanoma, head and neck, liver or kidney cancer.

The CDR3 sequence: CASSLGFYTEAFF. CDR3 in DNA: TGTGCCAGCAGCTTAGGCTTCTACACTGAAGCTTTCTTT. The chain has TRBV7-6 and TRBJ1-1; D remains unclear. The CDR3 has 13 amino acids. V lost 1 base and J 3 bases, leaving 6 bases between the germline ends. Germline loops: CDR1 SGHVS, CDR2 FNYEAQ.